The TCR beta chain under discussion was sequenced for a study of T cell repertoires in cytomegalovirus infection. The wider study: Both CMV infection and a matching HLA type were indicated by public TCR beta signatures. The study's findings and limits: Public TCR beta family frequency separated CMV-and-HLA carriers, including in an independent cohort. Across the ex vivo response, the dominant clonotypes were HLA-C-restricted CMV-specific TCR beta clonotypes.

Germline CDR1 SNHLY, CDR2 FYNNEI. The CDR3 runs to 13 residues. J was trimmed by 6 bases and V by 7 bases; bases with no gene match: 6. A single record per CDR3 protein comes from TCRdb applying MiXCR to the reads. The sample has some 300,000 distinct CDR3 sequences; about a tenth are singletons. This clonotype was seen ten or more times. Its antigen is undetermined. This sequence was found in a human donor in good health (CMV status not recorded). Some clones in this sample may be carry-over from other donors' samples. The sequenced material came from PBMCs. This chain connects TRBV2 to TRBJ1-2; TRBD1 matches 9 bases. The CDR3 sequence: CASKRDRDNGYTF. The DNA for the CDR3 is TGTGCCAGCAAGAGGGACAGGGACAATGGCTACACCTTC.